The sequence of this T cell receptor beta chain was determined in a study of cytomegalovirus exposure and HLA in healthy donors. This CDR3 is 16 amino acids long. CDR1 is LGHNA and CDR2 is YSLEER in the germline V gene. The junction had 8 bases not matched to a gene; V was cut back by 4 bases and J by 4 bases. Assay used: immunoSEQ multiplex PCR; TCRdb lists only in-frame clones, some missing. The sample includes roughly 310,000 clones, roughly 87% of them seen just once. Sample: PBMCs. The rearrangement uses TRBV4-3 and TRBJ2-3, with 10 bases identical to TRBD1. The TCR was taken from a man aged 25-45 years in good health and CMV-seronegative. CDR3 protein: CASSPHRDRGADTQYF. CDR3 nucleotide sequence: TGCGCCAGCAGCCCCCACCGGGACAGGGGAGCAGATACGCAGTATTTT.